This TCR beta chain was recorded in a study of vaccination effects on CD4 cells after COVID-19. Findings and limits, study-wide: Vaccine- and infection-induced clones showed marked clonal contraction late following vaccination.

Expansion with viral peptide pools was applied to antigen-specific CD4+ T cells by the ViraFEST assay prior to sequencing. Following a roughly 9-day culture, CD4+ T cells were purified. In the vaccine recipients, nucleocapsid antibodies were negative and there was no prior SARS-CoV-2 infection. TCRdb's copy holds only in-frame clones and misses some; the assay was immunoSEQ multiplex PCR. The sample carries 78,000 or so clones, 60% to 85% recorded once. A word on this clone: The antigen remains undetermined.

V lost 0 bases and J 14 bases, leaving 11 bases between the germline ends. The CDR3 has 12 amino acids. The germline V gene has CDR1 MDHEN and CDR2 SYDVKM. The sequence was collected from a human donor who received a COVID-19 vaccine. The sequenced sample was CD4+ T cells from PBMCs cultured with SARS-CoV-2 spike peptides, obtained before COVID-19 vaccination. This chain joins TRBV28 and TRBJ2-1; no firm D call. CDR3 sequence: CASSLWLVGEFF. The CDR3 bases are TGTGCCAGCAGTTTATGGCTAGTGGGTGAGTTCTTC.